Shown below are 21 T cell receptor beta chains from a single sample sequenced in a study of CD4 T cells in relation to SARS-CoV-2 and coronaviruses. Their cognate antigens are unknown. Before the COVID-19 pandemic, during about 2011-2019, CD4+ T cells were taken from unexposed donors. Isolation of CD4+ T cells took place after about 9 days in culture. The assay was immunoSEQ multiplex PCR, and TCRdb's table has in-frame clones only and misses some. Here the sample spans 20,000 to 25,000 clones, 74% being singletons. The sequenced sample consisted of CD4+ T cells from PBMCs, cultured in vitro. All receptors come from a human donor in good health.

The CDR3 region has the DNA TGTGCCAGCAGCCAGGGACAGCGCTTCCTAGGCAATGAGCAGTTCTTC. Translating gives CASSQGQRFLGNEQFF. The chain combines TRBV14 with TRBJ2-1; 7 bases align to TRBD1. CDR3 size: 16 residues. The germline gives CDR1 SGHDN, CDR2 FVKESK. The V gene end was trimmed by 3 bases and the J gene end by 6 bases; junction bases not matched to a gene: 11.

V and J are TRBV18 and TRBJ2-7; 7 nucleotides line up with TRBD2. CDR3 length: 15 residues. Trimming at V came to 3 bases and at J to 0 bases, leaving 5 bases not matched to a gene. Per germline, CDR1 KGHSH and CDR2 LQKENI. CDR3 protein: CASSPSRGSSYEQYF. In DNA form, the CDR3 reads TGTGCCAGCTCACCTTCGCGGGGGAGCTCCTACGAGCAGTACTTC.

This clone was counted between two and nine times. The chain couples TRBV3-1 (or the pseudogene TRBV3-2) to TRBJ2-3; tentative D call: TRBD2 (6 bases). Trimming took off 4 bases at V and 0 bases at J, with 11 bases between the two ends. The germline V gene has CDR1 LGHDT and CDR2 YNNKEL (reference sequence). The CDR3 contains 15 residues. The DNA for the CDR3 is TGTGCCAGCAGCCCAACCGGGACTAGCACAGATACGCAGTATTTT. Translation: CASSPTGTSTDTQYF.

This sequence joins TRBV5-1 and TRBJ2-1; D gene ambiguous. The CDR3 covers 15 residues. Between the trimmed V and J ends, which lost 1 base and 0 bases, there was a span of 8 bases. Germline V CDR1 and CDR2: SGHRS, YFSETQ. CDR3 sequence: CASSLKVSSYNEQFF. CDR3 nucleotide sequence: TGCGCCAGCAGCTTGAAGGTTAGCTCCTACAATGAGCAGTTCTTC.

The genes are TRBV24-1 and TRBJ2-7; D not certain. Germline CDR1 is KGHDR and CDR2 is SFDVKD. V was clipped by 2 bases and J by 0 bases, with 10 bases between them. The CDR3 spans 15 residues. CDR3 in DNA: TGTGCCACCAGTGATTCCGGCCCCTACTCCTACGAGCAGTACTTC. Translation gives CATSDSGPYSYEQYF.

The CDR3 DNA is TGTGCCACCAGTGGTTCAGGAACCACAGATACGCAGTATTTT. Protein: CATSGSGTTDTQYF. The chain combines TRBV24-1 with TRBJ2-3; no clear D gene. CDR1 is KGHDR, CDR2 SFDVKD, per germline. This CDR3 region has 14 residues. Trimming took off 5 bases at V and 2 bases at J, with 10 bases between the two ends.

This clone was seen a few times. The chain joins TRBV19 to TRBJ1-2; no definite D call. Trimming removed 1 base at V and 8 bases at J, with 5 bases between. Germline V gene lookup returns CDR1 LNHDA and CDR2 SQIVND (reference sequence). CDR3 length: 11 amino acids. The CDR3 reads CASSIAGGYTF. The CDR3 nucleotides are TGTGCCAGTAGTATAGCAGGAGGCTACACCTTC.

J is TRBJ2-7 and V is TRBV9, with TRBD1 matching 9 bases. Per germline, CDR1 SGDLS and CDR2 YYNGEE. Trimming removed 4 bases from V and 5 bases from J; junction bases left unmatched: 7. The CDR3 covers 14 residues. Written as DNA, the CDR3 is TGTGCCAGCAGCTCCCCCGGACAGGGGAACGAGCAGTACTTC. This translates into CASSSPGQGNEQYF.

This sequence joins TRBV2 and TRBJ2-2; D not resolved. The V gene's germline CDR1 is SNHLY and CDR2 FYNNEI. CDR3 length: 14 amino acids. V was shortened by 5 bases and J by 1 base, with 8 bases between the two germline ends. The CDR3 DNA is TGTGCCAGCAGTAGGCTTGTGAACACCGGGGAGCTGTTTTTT. As protein: CASSRLVNTGELFF. The whole variable domain, filled in from reference TRBV2 and TRBJ2-2, reads EPEVTQTPSHQVTQMGQEVILRCVPISNHLYFYWYRQILGQKVEFLVSFYNNEISEKSEIFDDQFSVERPDGSNFTLKIRSTKLEDSAMYFCASSRLVNTGELFFGEGSRLTVL.

This sequence joins TRBV28 and TRBJ1-5; the match to TRBD1 covers 9 bases. The CDR3 has 15 amino acids. The V gene end was trimmed by 7 bases and the J gene end by 6 bases; junction bases not matched to a gene: 10. Germline V gene lookup returns CDR1 MDHEN and CDR2 SYDVKM. DNA of the CDR3: TGTGCCAGCACTACGACAGGGGGGGGCAGTCAGCCCCAGCATTTT. Translation gives CASTTTGGGSQPQHF. Together with reference TRBV28 and TRBJ1-5, the CDR3 gives the full variable domain: DVKVTQSSRYLVKRTGEKVFLECVQDMDHENMFWYRQDPGLGLRLIYFSYDVKMKEKGDIPEGYSVSREKKERFSLILESASTNQTSMYLCASTTTGGGSQPQHFGDGTRLSIL.

This clone is medium-sized (0.01 to 0.1%). The V call is TRBV4-2, the J call TRBJ2-2; 9 bases align to TRBD1. From germline, CDR1 is LGHNA and CDR2 YNFKEQ. V shed 3 bases and J 6 bases; nucleotides not matched to a gene: 11. This CDR3 spans 17 amino acids. In DNA form, the CDR3 reads TGTGCCAGCAGCCAGGGTCACGACAGGGGGTTGTCCGGGGAGCTGTTTTTT. Encoded protein: CASSQGHDRGLSGELFF.

The chain recombines TRBV9 with TRBJ1-3; D gene ambiguous. The CDR3 contains 16 residues. V was pared by 0 bases and J by 0 bases, with 10 bases between. CDR1 and CDR2 from the germline V gene are SGDLS and YYNGEE. The CDR3 region has the DNA TGTGCCAGCAGCGTAGCAGTAAGGAACTCTGGAAACACCATATATTTT. Its translation is CASSVAVRNSGNTIYF.

The chain uses TRBV9 and TRBJ1-2; no reliable D call. Germline assignment: CDR1 SGDLS and CDR2 YYNGEE. Trimming cost V 0 bases and J 4 bases, with 13 bases left between them. This CDR3 is built from 15 residues. CDR3 protein: CASSVVGGLGYGYTF. The CDR3, as DNA: TGTGCCAGCAGCGTAGTTGGCGGTTTAGGCTATGGCTACACCTTC.

The V and J genes are TRBV6-6 and TRBJ2-3; possibly TRBD2 for D (5 bases). With 3 bases removed from V and 6 bases from J, the gap between germline ends came to 19 bases. CDR1 is MNHNY, CDR2 SVGAGI, per germline (reference sequence). CDR3 length equals 16 residues. CDR3 loop: CASSYRADPNGDTQYF. The CDR3 DNA sequence: TGTGCCAGCAGTTATAGAGCGGATCCCAACGGGGATACGCAGTATTTT.

The rearrangement links TRBV28 to TRBJ1-1; D is perhaps TRBD1 (6 bases). Per the germline V gene, CDR1 is MDHEN and CDR2 is SYDVKM. The length of the CDR3 is 14 residues. V was shortened by 7 bases and J by 0 bases, with 12 bases between the two germline ends. The CDR3 is CASKGVYMNTEAFF. In DNA, the CDR3 is TGTGCCAGCAAGGGGGTTTACATGAACACTGAAGCTTTCTTT.

This chain uses TRBV18 with TRBJ2-1; 10 bases map to TRBD2. Germline V CDR1 and CDR2: KGHSH, LQKENI. CDR3 length: 14 residues. V lost 0 bases and J lost 10; bases outside the gene matches: 3. CDR3 DNA: TGTGCCAGCTCACCACCAAGCGGGAGGGGGGAGCAGTTCTTC. Its protein is CASSPPSGRGEQFF.

The J gene is TRBJ1-2, the V gene TRBV19, with D hard to call. The CDR3 is 14 residues long. Trimming took off 1 base at V and 2 bases at J, with 8 bases between the two ends. Germline values: CDR1 LNHDA, CDR2 SQIVND (reference sequence). The chain's CDR3 is CASSIGHRNYGYTF. The CDR3 DNA is TGTGCCAGTAGTATAGGGCACAGAAACTATGGCTACACCTTC.

This clone is a singleton in its sample. The chain uses TRBV6-6 and TRBJ2-7, with TRBD2 as a possible D gene (7 bases). The CDR3 has 14 residues. Germline-derived CDR1 and CDR2 are MNHNY and SVGAGI (reference sequence). Trimming removed 6 bases from V and 3 bases from J, with 15 bases in between. The DNA of the CDR3 is TGTGCCAGCAGACCAGCGGGACAAATCTACGAGCAGTACTTC. Translating it yields CASRPAGQIYEQYF.

This clone occurred once. The DNA of the CDR3 is TGTGCCAGCAGTCGGGACAGGGAAGAGACCCAGTACTTC. It specifies CASSRDREETQYF. V and J are TRBV6-4 and TRBJ2-5, with 9 nucleotides matching TRBD1. CDR1 and CDR2 (germline): MRHNA, SNTAGT. Losses at the gene ends were 5 bases for V and 3 bases for J; bases not matched to a gene: 1. This CDR3 comprises 13 residues.

The V and J genes are TRBV6-5 and TRBJ1-3; D call uncertain. V was clipped by 3 bases and J by 2 bases, with 14 bases between them. This CDR3 comprises 16 residues. CDR1 is MNHEY, CDR2 SVGAGI, per germline. The CDR3 DNA sequence: TGTGCCAGCAGTTATTCACAAATAATGCCTGGAAACACCATATATTTT. Translating it yields CASSYSQIMPGNTIYF.

The chain uses TRBV10-3 and TRBJ1-2, with TRBD1 matching 9 bases. The CDR3 is made up of 15 amino acids. Germline V gene sequence: CDR1 ENHRY, CDR2 SYGVKD. The J segment lost 5 bases and the V segment lost 0 bases, leaving 4 bases of the junction unmatched. CDR3 bases: TGTGCCATCAGTGAGTCACAGGGGGCGCTTTATGGCTACACCTTC. It encodes CAISESQGALYGYTF.